This T cell receptor (beta chain) emerged from a study of CD8+CD57+ T cells in acquired aplastic anemia. The overall study: Across the sorted CD4+ and CD8+ cells, DNA amounts averaged approximately 3.1 ug. As sequenced from healthy donors, CD4+ cells averaged around 10 million reads.

Study-wide points: There were 25 to 35 CD8+ CDR3 sequences that occurred in both patients and controls.

This CDR3 is 14 amino acids long. Deletions cut 8 bases from V and 1 base from J, with 14 bases between. The template used for profiling TCR beta VDJ and CDR3 was genomic DNA. TCRdb reanalysed the reads using MiXCR and keeps one entry per CDR3 protein. The repertoire holds about 110,000 distinct CDR3 sequences, with 51% as singletons. This clonotype was seen repeatedly, ten times or more. Its target is not known. The sequenced sample was sorted CD4+, CD8+, or CD8+CD57+ T cells (not recorded which) from PBMCs. V is TRBV12-3 or TRBV12-4 and J is TRBJ1-1; D gene uncertain. The clonotype originates from a human donor in good health, serving as a control. DNA of the CDR3: TGTGCCAGCCCCCAGCTAGGAGGGAACACTGAAGCTTTCTTT. The encoded protein is CASPQLGGNTEAFF.